These 18 T cell receptor beta chains came from one sample sequenced in a study of blood T cell repertoires in COVID-19. Some clones are missing from TCRdb's copy, which holds only in-frame ones; the method was immunoSEQ multiplex PCR. There are approximately 230,000 clones in the sample; roughly nine tenths occur only once, and 3% to 3.5% lies in the top ten. The sample taken for sequencing was peripheral blood. These receptors all come from a man younger than 30 with active or convalescent COVID-19.

The chain employs TRBV19 and TRBJ2-3, with 12 bases matching TRBD2. The CDR3 is 14 residues long. The V gene's germline CDR1 is LNHDA and CDR2 SQIVND (reference sequence). V shed 9 bases, J shed 4 bases, and the junction held 5 bases outside the gene matches. The CDR3 spells CARETSGRPDTQYF. CDR3 bases: TGTGCCAGGGAGACTAGCGGGAGACCAGATACGCAGTATTTT.

The count of this clone is one. This chain uses TRBV7-9 with TRBJ2-7, with 9 nucleotides matching TRBD1. The CDR3 consists of 15 residues. The junction had 7 bases not matched to a gene; V was cut back by 2 bases and J by 5 bases. Germline CDR1 SEHNR, CDR2 FQNEAQ (reference sequence). The CDR3 coding sequence is TGTGCCAGCAGCTTACAGGGGGACAGGGCCCACGAGCAGTACTTC. Protein: CASSLQGDRAHEQYF.

This chain links TRBV29-1 with TRBJ2-1; D gene unclear. Trimming shortened V by 4 bases and J by 5 bases, and 9 bases separated the two germline ends. This CDR3 comprises 12 residues. The germline V gene encodes CDR1 SQVTM and CDR2 ANQGSEA. Here the CDR3 DNA reads TGCAGCGTTGTTCTAGATAACAATGAGCAGTTCTTC. It translates to CSVVLDNNEQFF.

This rearrangement joins TRBV27 to TRBJ1-5; weak D call: TRBD1 (6 bases). The V end lost 5 bases, the J end lost 3 bases, and 11 bases lay between the germline ends. This CDR3 is built from 14 residues. Germline V gene lookup returns CDR1 MNHEY and CDR2 SMNVEV (reference sequence). CDR3 region: CASSHRDTNQPQHF. In DNA form, the CDR3 reads TGTGCCAGCAGTCACCGGGACACCAATCAGCCCCAGCATTTT.

The chain couples TRBV7-9 to TRBJ2-1; D may be TRBD2 (6 bases). The V gene lost 6 bases and the J gene lost 0 bases, with 9 bases spanning the gap. This CDR3 is built from 14 residues. CDR1 is SEHNR and CDR2 is FQNEAQ in the germline V gene (reference sequence). CDR3 sequence reads: CASSRESSYNEQFF. In DNA, the CDR3 is TGTGCCAGCAGTCGGGAGAGCTCCTACAATGAGCAGTTCTTC.

The V call is TRBV27, the J call TRBJ2-7; 8 bases are shared with TRBD1. Germline V gene sequence: CDR1 MNHEY, CDR2 SMNVEV (reference sequence). The CDR3 sequence is 14 residues long. V lost 5 bases and J lost 5; bases outside the gene matches: 8. CDR3 DNA: TGTGCCAGCAGTGCAATGACAGGGGCGAACGAGCAGTACTTC. Its protein is CASSAMTGANEQYF.

The J gene is TRBJ2-3, the V gene TRBV5-1, with TRBD2 as a possible D gene (6 bases). Trimming removed 4 bases at V and 2 bases at J, with 11 bases between. The germline gives CDR1 SGHRS, CDR2 YFSETQ. The CDR3 contains 14 residues. The CDR3 region has the DNA TGCGCCAGCAGCGGCGGGGCTTACACAGATACGCAGTATTTT. Amino acid sequence: CASSGGAYTDTQYF. Looking up the rest from reference TRBV5-1 and TRBJ2-3 gives the full variable domain: KAGVTQTPRYLIKTRGQQVTLSCSPISGHRSVSWYQQTPGQGLQFLFEYFSETQRNKGNFPGRFSGRQFSNSRSEMNVSTLELGDSALYLCASSGGAYTDTQYFGPGTRLTVL.

The chain has TRBV10-3 and TRBJ2-1; 13 nucleotides match TRBD2. This CDR3 spans 15 amino acids. Germline CDR1 reads ENHRY; CDR2 reads SYGVKD. The junction had 5 bases not matched to a gene; V was cut back by 5 bases and J by 7 bases. The CDR3 DNA follows: TGTGCCATCAGTAGACTAGCGGGAGGACGGAATGAGCAGTTCTTC. The encoded protein is CAISRLAGGRNEQFF.

This clone is a singleton in its sample. This chain uses TRBV5-1 with TRBJ2-1; perhaps TRBD2 as D (6 bases). Trimming pared 4 bases from V and 0 bases from J, leaving 20 bases between. The length of the CDR3 is 18 residues. Germline CDR1 reads SGHRS; CDR2 reads YFSETQ. The chain's CDR3 is CASSRLEGAFSSYNEQFF. Here the CDR3 DNA reads TGCGCCAGCAGCCGCCTGGAGGGAGCCTTCAGCTCCTACAATGAGCAGTTCTTC.

The rearrangement uses TRBV7-6 and TRBJ1-1, with D tentatively TRBD1 (6 bases). Germline CDR1 SGHVS, CDR2 FNYEAQ. V was pared by 0 bases and J by 0 bases, with 14 bases between. CDR3 length: 17 amino acids. The CDR3 region is CASSLAPGQPLNTEAFF. The CDR3 DNA reads TGTGCCAGCAGCTTAGCCCCCGGACAGCCCCTGAACACTGAAGCTTTCTTT.

This clone was found once. This rearrangement joins TRBV4-2 to TRBJ1-1, with 10 bases that match TRBD1. Unmatched junction bases numbered 12, after V lost 1 base and J lost 4 bases. CDR1 and CDR2 (germline): LGHNA, YNFKEQ. This CDR3 region has 18 residues. The chain's CDR3 is CASSQGTIRQGAITEAFF. CDR3 nucleotide sequence: TGTGCCAGCAGCCAAGGGACTATCAGACAGGGGGCTATCACTGAAGCTTTCTTT.

This rearrangement joins TRBV6-5 to TRBJ1-1, with TRBD1 matching 7 bases. Looked up from germline, CDR1 is MNHEY and CDR2 is SVGAGI. Unmatched junction bases numbered 3, after V lost 7 bases and J lost 1 base. This CDR3 is 13 amino acids long. The CDR3 nucleotides are TGTGCCAGCAAAGGGGGCCCGAACACTGAAGCTTTCTTT. This gives the protein CASKGGPNTEAFF.

The chain recombines TRBV10-2 with TRBJ1-6; 8 bases fit TRBD1. This CDR3 is 14 amino acids long. V was clipped by 2 bases and J by 10 bases; unmatched bases: 4. Germline assignment: CDR1 WSHSY and CDR2 SAAADI. CDR3 protein: CASSEPGQGSPLHF. CDR3 DNA: TGCGCCAGCAGTGAGCCCGGACAGGGATCACCCCTCCACTTT.

J is TRBJ2-5 and V is TRBV7-8; TRBD2 agrees at 9 bases. Germline lookup yields CDR1 SGHVS and CDR2 FQNEAQ. This CDR3 comprises 16 residues. Unmatched junction bases numbered 8, after V lost 4 bases and J lost 2 bases. The CDR3 here is CASSSGGLAIQETQYF. CDR3 bases: TGTGCCAGCAGCTCCGGTGGACTAGCGATTCAAGAGACCCAGTACTTC.

The genes are TRBV6-2 or TRBV6-3 and TRBJ2-1, with no clear D. The germline CDR1 and CDR2 sequences are MNHEY and SVGEGT. The germline V and J ends were trimmed by 2 bases and 6 bases, with 8 bases remaining between them. This CDR3 has 13 amino acids. This chain's CDR3 is CASSYTRLNEQFF. The CDR3 DNA is TGTGCCAGCAGTTACACCAGGCTCAATGAGCAGTTCTTC.

The chain is built from TRBV27 and TRBJ1-2; 10 bases line up with TRBD1. This CDR3 is built from 15 residues. From germline, CDR1 is MNHEY and CDR2 SMNVEV (reference sequence). The trim removed 6 bases at V and 7 bases at J, leaving 11 bases unmatched. Written as DNA, the CDR3 is TGTGCCAGCAGGAGAGGTGGGACAGGGGAAGGTGGCTACACCTTC. Residues: CASRRGGTGEGGYTF.

J is TRBJ1-2 and V is TRBV20-1; the D is unclear. Trimming removed 7 bases from V and 14 bases from J, with 17 bases in between. This CDR3 has 10 residues. Germline values: CDR1 DFQATT, CDR2 SNEGSKA (reference sequence). CDR3 nucleotides: TGCAGTGTCGAAGAGGCGGGATTAACCTTC. Residues: CSVEEAGLTF.

This clone turned up a few times. The chain recombines TRBV5-1 with TRBJ2-3; TRBD2 matches 7 bases. Trimming cost V 4 bases and J 6 bases; bases outside gene matches: 11. The germline CDR1 and CDR2 sequences are SGHRS and YFSETQ. CDR3 length: 15 residues. The CDR3 sequence is CASSLAAGSTDTQYF. The CDR3 nucleotides are TGCGCCAGCAGCCTAGCGGCGGGATCCACGGATACGCAGTATTTT. The complete variable domain, with remaining parts taken from reference TRBV5-1 and TRBJ2-3, reads KAGVTQTPRYLIKTRGQQVTLSCSPISGHRSVSWYQQTPGQGLQFLFEYFSETQRNKGNFPGRFSGRQFSNSRSEMNVSTLELGDSALYLCASSLAAGSTDTQYFGPGTRLTVL.